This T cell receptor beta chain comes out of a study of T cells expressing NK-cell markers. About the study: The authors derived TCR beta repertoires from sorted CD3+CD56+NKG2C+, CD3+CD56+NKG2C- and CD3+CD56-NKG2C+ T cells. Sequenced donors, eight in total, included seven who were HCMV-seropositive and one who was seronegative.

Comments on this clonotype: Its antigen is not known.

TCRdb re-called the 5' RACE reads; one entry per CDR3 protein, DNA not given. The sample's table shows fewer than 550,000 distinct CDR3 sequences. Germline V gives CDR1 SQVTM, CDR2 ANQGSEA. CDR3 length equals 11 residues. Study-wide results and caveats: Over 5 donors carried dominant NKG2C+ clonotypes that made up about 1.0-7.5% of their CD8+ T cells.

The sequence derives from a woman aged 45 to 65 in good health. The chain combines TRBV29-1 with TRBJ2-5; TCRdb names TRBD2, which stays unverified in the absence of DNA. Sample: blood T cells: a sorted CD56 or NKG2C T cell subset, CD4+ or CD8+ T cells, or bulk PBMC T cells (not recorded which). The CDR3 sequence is CSVADLVAQYF.